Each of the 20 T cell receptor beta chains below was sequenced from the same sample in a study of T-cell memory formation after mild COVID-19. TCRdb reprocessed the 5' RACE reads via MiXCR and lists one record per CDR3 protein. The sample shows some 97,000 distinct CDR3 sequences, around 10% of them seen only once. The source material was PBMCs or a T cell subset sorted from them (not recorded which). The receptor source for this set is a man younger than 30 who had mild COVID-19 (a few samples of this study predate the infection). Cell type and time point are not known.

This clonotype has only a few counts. For the CDR3, the DNA is TGTGCCAGCAGTTCCGGGGGGGCGGGCCATACGCAGTATTTT. Translation: CASSSGGAGHTQYF. The V and J genes are TRBV6-5 and TRBJ2-3, with 8 nucleotides matching TRBD2. Germline CDR1 is MNHEY and CDR2 is SVGAGI. V shed 4 bases, J shed 7 bases, and the junction held 7 bases outside the gene matches. There are 14 residues in the CDR3.

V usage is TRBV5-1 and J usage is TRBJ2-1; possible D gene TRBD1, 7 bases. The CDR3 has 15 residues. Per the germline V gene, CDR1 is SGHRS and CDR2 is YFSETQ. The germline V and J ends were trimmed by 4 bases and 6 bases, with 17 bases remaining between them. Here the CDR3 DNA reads TGCGCCAGCAGCCCGCGGAGGGGGCCGGGCAATGAGCAGTTCTTC. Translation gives CASSPRRGPGNEQFF.

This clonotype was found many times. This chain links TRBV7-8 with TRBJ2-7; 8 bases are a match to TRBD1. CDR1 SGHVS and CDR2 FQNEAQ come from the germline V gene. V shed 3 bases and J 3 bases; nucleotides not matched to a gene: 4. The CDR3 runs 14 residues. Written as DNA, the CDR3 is TGTGCCAGCAGCTTGAAGGACAGGGACTACGAGCAGTACTTC. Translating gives CASSLKDRDYEQYF.

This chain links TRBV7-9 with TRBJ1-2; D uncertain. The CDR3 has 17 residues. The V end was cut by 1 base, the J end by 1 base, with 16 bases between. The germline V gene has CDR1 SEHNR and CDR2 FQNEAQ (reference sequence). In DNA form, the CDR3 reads TGTGCCAGCAGCTTAGTTGACCCCAATCCAGTTAACTATGGCTACACCTTC. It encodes CASSLVDPNPVNYGYTF.

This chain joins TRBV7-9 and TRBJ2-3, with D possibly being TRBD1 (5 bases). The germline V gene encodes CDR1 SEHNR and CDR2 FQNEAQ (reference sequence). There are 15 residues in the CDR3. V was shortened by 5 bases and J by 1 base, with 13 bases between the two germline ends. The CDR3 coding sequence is TGTGCCAGCAGCGAAGACCTAGGGGGCACAGATACGCAGTATTTT. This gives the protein CASSEDLGGTDTQYF.

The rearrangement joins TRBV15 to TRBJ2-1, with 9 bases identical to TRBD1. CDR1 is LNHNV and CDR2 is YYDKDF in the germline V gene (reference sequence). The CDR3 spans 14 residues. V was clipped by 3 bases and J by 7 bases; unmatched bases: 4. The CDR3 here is CATSSWDRANEQFF. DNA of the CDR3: TGTGCCACCAGCAGCTGGGACAGGGCTAATGAGCAGTTCTTC.

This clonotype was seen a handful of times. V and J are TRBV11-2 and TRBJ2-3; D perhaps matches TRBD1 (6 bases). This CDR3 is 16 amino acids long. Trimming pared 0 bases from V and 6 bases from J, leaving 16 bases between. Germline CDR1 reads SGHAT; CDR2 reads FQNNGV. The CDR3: CASSLDPNREGDTQYF. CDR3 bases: TGTGCCAGCAGCTTAGATCCCAACAGGGAAGGTGATACGCAGTATTTT.

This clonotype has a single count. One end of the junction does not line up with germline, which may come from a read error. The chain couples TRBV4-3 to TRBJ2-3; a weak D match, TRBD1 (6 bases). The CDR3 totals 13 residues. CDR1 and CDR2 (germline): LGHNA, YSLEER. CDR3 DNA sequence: TGCGCCAGCAGCCAAGTGGGGGCAGATACGCGGTATTTT. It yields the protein CASSQVGADTRYF.

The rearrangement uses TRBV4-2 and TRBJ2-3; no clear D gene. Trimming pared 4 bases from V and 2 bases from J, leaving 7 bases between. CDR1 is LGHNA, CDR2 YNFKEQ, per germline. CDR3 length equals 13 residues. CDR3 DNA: TGTGCCAGCAGCCCACCCACCACAGATACGCAGTATTTT. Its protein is CASSPPTTDTQYF.

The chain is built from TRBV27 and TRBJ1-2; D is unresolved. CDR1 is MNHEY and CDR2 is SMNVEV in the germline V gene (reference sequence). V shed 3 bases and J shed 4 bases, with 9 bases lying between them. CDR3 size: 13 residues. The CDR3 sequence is CASSFKGPYGYTF. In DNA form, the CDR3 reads TGTGCCAGCAGTTTCAAGGGTCCCTATGGCTACACCTTC.

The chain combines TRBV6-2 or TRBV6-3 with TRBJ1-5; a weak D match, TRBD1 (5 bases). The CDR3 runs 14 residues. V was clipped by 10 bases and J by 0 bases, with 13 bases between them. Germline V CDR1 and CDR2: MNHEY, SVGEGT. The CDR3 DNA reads TGTGCCACCTACCCGGGGGGTAGCAATCAGCCCCAGCATTTT. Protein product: CATYPGGSNQPQHF.

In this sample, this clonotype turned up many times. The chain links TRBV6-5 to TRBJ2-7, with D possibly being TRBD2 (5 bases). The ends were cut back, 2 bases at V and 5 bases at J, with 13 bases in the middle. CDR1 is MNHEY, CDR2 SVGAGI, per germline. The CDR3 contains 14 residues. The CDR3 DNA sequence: TGTGCCAGCAGTTACGGTGGGTACGGGGACGAGCAGTACGTC. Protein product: CASSYGGYGDEQYV.

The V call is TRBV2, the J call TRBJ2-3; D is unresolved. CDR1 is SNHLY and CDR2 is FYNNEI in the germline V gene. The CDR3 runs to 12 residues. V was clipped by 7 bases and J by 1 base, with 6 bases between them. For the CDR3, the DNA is TGTGCCAGCACCCTGGGCACAGATACGCAGTATTTT. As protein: CASTLGTDTQYF. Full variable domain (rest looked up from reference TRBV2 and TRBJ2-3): EPEVTQTPSHQVTQMGQEVILRCVPISNHLYFYWYRQILGQKVEFLVSFYNNEISEKSEIFDDQFSVERPDGSNFTLKIRSTKLEDSAMYFCASTLGTDTQYFGPGTRLTVL.

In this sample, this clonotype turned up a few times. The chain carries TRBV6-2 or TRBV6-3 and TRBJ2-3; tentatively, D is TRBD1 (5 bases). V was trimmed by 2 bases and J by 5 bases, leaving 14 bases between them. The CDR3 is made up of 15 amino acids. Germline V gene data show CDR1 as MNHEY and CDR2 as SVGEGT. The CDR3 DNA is TGTGCCAGCAGTTACCGACAAGGGGCAGTAGATACGCAGTATTTT. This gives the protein CASSYRQGAVDTQYF.

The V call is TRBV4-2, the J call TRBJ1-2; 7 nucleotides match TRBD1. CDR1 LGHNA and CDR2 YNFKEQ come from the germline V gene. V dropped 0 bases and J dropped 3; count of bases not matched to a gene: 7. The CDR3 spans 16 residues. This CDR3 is CASSQEGTVVYYGYTF. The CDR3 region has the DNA TGTGCCAGCAGCCAAGAGGGGACAGTCGTTTACTATGGCTACACCTTC.

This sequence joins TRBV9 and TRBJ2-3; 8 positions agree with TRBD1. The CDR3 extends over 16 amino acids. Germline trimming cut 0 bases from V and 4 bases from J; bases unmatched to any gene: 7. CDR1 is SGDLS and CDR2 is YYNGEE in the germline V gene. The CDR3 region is CASSVGGQALPDTQYF. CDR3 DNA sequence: TGTGCCAGCAGCGTAGGGGGACAGGCGTTACCAGATACGCAGTATTTT.

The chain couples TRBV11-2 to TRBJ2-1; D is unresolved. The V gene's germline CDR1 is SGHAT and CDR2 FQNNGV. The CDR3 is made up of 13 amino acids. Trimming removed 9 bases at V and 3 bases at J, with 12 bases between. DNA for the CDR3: TGTGCCAGTAGCCTTTTAGGCTACAATGAGCAGTTCTTC. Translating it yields CASSLLGYNEQFF.

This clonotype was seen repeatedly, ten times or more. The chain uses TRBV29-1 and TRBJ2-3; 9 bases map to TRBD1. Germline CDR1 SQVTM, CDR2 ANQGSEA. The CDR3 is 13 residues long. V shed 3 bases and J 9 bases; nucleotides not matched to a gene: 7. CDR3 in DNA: TGCAGCGTTGAGGGGACAGGGAGCCCAACGCAGTATTTT. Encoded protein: CSVEGTGSPTQYF.

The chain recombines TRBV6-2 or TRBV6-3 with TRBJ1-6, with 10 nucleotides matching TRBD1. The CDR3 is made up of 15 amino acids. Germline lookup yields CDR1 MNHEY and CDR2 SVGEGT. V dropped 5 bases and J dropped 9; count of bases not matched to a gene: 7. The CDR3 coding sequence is TGTGCCAGCAGTGACCGGGACAGGGGCTCTTCACCCCTCCACTTT. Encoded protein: CASSDRDRGSSPLHF.

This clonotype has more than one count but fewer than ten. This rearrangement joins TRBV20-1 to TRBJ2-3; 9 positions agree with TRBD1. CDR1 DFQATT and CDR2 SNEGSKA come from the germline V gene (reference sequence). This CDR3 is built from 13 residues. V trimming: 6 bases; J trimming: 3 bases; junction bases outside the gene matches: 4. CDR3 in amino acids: CSARDRETDTQYF. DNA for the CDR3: TGCAGTGCGAGGGACAGGGAAACAGATACGCAGTATTTT.